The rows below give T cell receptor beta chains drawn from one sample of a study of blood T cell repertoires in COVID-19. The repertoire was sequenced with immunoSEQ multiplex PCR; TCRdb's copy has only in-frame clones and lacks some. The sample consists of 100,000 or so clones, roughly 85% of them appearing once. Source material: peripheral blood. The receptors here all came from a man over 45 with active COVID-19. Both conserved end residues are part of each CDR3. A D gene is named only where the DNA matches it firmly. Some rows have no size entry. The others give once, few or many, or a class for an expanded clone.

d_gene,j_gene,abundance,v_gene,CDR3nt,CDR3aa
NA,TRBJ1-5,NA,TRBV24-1,TGTGCCACCAGTGACCCTACTCGGAGCAATCAGCCCCAGCATTTT,CATSDPTRSNQPQHF
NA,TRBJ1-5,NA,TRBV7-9,TGTGCCAGCAGCTTAGGGCTAGGGACAAAAGATCAGCCCCAGCATTTT,CASSLGLGTKDQPQHF
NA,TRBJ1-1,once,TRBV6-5,TGTGCCAGCAGTCGCAGACAGGCCACTGAAGCTTTCTTT,CASSRRQATEAFF
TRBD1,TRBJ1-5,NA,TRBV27,TGTGCCAGCAGTTTAGGGACAGGGGGCAATCAGCCCCAGCATTTT,CASSLGTGGNQPQHF
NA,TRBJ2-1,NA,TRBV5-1,TGCGCCAGCAGCCGGACTGACAATGAGCAGTTCTTC,CASSRTDNEQFF
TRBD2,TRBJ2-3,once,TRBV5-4,TGTGCCAGCAGCTTAAGACTAGCGGGGGGAAGCACAGATACGCAGTATTTT,CASSLRLAGGSTDTQYF
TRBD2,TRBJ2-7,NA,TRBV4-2,TGTGCCAGCAGCCACGCGGCAGCTAGCGGGGTTTACTACGAGCAGTACTTC,CASSHAAASGVYYEQYF
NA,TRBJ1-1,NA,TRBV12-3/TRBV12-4,TGTGCCAGCAGTTTACTTCTGAACACTGAAGCTTTCTTT,CASSLLLNTEAFF
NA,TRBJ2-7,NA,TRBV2,TGTGCCAGTTCCTCAGGGGAAGGATACGAGCAGTACTTC,CASSSGEGYEQYF
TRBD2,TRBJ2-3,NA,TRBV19,TGTGCCAGTAGTAGGGGGGGGACTAGCACAGATACGCAGTATTTT,CASSRGGTSTDTQYF
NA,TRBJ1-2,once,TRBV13,TGTGCCAGCAGCACACCGGACAGCGTCCCTTGGGGCTACACCTTC,CASSTPDSVPWGYTF
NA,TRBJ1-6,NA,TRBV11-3,TGTGCCAGCAGCCTTTTCACTCCGAGCTCCTATAATTCACCCCTCCACTTT,CASSLFTPSSYNSPLHF
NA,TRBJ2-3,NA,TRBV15,TGTGCCACCAGCATAAGATCAGAAGATACGCAGTATTTT,CATSIRSEDTQYF
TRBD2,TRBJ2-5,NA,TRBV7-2,TGTGCCAGCAGCCACTCGCGGGGGGCGGGGGAGACCCAGTACTTC,CASSHSRGAGETQYF
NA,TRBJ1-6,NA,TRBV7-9,TGTGCCAGCAGCTTAGGCTATTCACATTCACCCCTCCACTTT,CASSLGYSHSPLHF
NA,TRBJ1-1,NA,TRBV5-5,TGTGCCAGCAGCACCCAACAGGCCATGAACACTGAAGCTTTCTTT,CASSTQQAMNTEAFF
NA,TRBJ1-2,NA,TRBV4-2,TGTGCCAGCAGCACCCCGGGGTCGGTGGGCTACACCTTC,CASSTPGSVGYTF
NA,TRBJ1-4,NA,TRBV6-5,TGTGCCAGCAAAGACAGCCGAGCAAATGAAAAACTGTTTTTT,CASKDSRANEKLFF
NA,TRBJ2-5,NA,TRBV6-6,TGTGCCAGCACTAACAGGGGAGGAGTACAAGAGACCCAGTACTTC,CASTNRGGVQETQYF
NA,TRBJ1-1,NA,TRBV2,TGTGCCAGCAGGGGGCTTCAGGGTGGAACTGAAGCTTTCTTT,CASRGLQGGTEAFF
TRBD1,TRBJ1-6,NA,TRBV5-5,TGTGCCAGCAGTCTAAGACAGGGGGCTTCTTCTTCACCCCTCCACTTT,CASSLRQGASSSPLHF
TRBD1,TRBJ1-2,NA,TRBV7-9,TGTGCCAGCAGCTTAGTATTCGCCGGACAGGGGAGGGGAGTCTATGGCTACACCTTC,CASSLVFAGQGRGVYGYTF
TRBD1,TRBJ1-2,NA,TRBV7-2,TGTGCCAGCAGCCCGGGACAGGCATTCTATGGCTACACCTTC,CASSPGQAFYGYTF
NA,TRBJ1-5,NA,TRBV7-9,TGTGCCAGCAGCTCCACAGGGTATCAGCCCCAGCATTTT,CASSSTGYQPQHF
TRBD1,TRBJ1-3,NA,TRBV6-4,TGTGCCAGCAGGGAAACAGGGGAAATAATGACTGGAAACACCATATATTTT,CASRETGEIMTGNTIYF
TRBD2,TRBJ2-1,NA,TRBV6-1,TGTGCCAGCAGTGAATCGACCCGTTGGGCGGGGGGGCGGAGTGAGCAGTTCTTC,CASSESTRWAGGRSEQFF
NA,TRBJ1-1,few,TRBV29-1,TGCAGCGTTCAGGGGCGGAAGGGCACTGAAGCTTTCTTT,CSVQGRKGTEAFF
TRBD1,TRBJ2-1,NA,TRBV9,TGTGCCAGCAGCGCAGGGGGCAATGAGCAGTTCTTC,CASSAGGNEQFF
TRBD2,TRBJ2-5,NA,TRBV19,TGTGCCAGTAGTACGTCACGGGGGGGAGGAGAGACCCAGTACTTC,CASSTSRGGGETQYF